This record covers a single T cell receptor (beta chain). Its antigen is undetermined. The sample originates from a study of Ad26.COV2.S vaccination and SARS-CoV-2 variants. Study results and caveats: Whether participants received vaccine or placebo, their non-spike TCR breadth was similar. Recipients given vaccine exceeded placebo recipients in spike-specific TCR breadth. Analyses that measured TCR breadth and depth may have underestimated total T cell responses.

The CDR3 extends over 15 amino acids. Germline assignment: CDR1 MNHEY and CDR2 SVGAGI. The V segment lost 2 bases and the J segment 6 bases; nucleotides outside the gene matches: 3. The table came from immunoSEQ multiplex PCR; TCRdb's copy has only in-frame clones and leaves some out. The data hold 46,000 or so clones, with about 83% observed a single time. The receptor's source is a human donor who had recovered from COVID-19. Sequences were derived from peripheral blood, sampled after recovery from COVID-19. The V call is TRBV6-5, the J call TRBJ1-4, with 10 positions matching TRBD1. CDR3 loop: CASSYGGQGYEKLFF. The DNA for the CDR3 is TGTGCCAGCAGTTACGGGGGACAGGGGTATGAAAAACTGTTTTTT.